A single sample gave rise to the 23 T cell receptor beta chains below, sequenced in a study of T cell repertoires in cytomegalovirus infection. TCRdb analysed the reads with MiXCR anew, one entry per CDR3 protein. The repertoire holds about 450,000 distinct CDR3 sequences, with approximately 31% as singletons. The source material was PBMCs. Receptors were obtained from a human donor in good health (CMV status not recorded). Some clones in this sample may be carry-over from other donors' samples.

This rearrangement joins TRBV24-1 to TRBJ2-1, with a tentative D call TRBD2 (6 bases). CDR1 is KGHDR, CDR2 SFDVKD, per germline. CDR3 length equals 15 residues. V was pared by 3 bases and J by 4 bases, with 12 bases between. The DNA of the CDR3 is TGTGCCACCAGTGATCTGGGCGCGGGATACAATGAGCAGTTCTTC. The encoded protein is CATSDLGAGYNEQFF.

This chain links TRBV10-3 with TRBJ2-1; no clear D. V was trimmed by 7 bases and J by 5 bases, leaving 12 bases between them. CDR3 length equals 13 residues. Germline-derived CDR1 and CDR2 are ENHRY and SYGVKD. CDR3 region: CAITGDANNEQFF. In DNA form, the CDR3 reads TGTGCCATCACCGGAGACGCTAACAATGAGCAGTTCTTC.

In this sample, this clonotype turned up many times. J is TRBJ2-5 and V is TRBV7-8, with TRBD1 matching over 7 bases. Germline CDR1 is SGHVS and CDR2 is FQNEAQ. The V gene end was trimmed by 0 bases and the J gene end by 2 bases; junction bases not matched to a gene: 6. CDR3 size: 16 residues. The CDR3 is CASSLAEGGEQETQYF. In DNA, the CDR3 is TGTGCCAGCAGCTTAGCTGAAGGGGGCGAACAAGAGACCCAGTACTTC.

Remarks on this clonotype: Germline and junction disagree at one end, which may indicate a read error. V usage is TRBV15 and J usage is TRBJ1-1; 9 nucleotides align to TRBD1. The germline V gene encodes CDR1 LNHNV and CDR2 YYDKDF (reference sequence). The CDR3 extends over 15 amino acids. The CDR3: CVTSVTGGLGTEAFF. The CDR3 nucleotides are TGTGTCACCAGCGTTACAGGGGGCTTGGGCACTGAAGCTTTCTTT.

V gene TRBV4-1 combines with J gene TRBJ2-3, with 7 bases that match TRBD2. This CDR3 spans 13 amino acids. Looked up from germline, CDR1 is MGHRA and CDR2 is YSYEKL. V dropped 5 bases and J dropped 5; count of bases not matched to a gene: 4. CDR3 nucleotide sequence: TGCGCCAGCAGCGGCGGGAGTGTAGATACGCAGTATTTT. Its protein product is CASSGGSVDTQYF.

This clonotype was detected only a few times. The chain joins TRBV19 to TRBJ1-1, with D maybe TRBD1 (6 bases). The V end was cut by 6 bases, the J end by 7 bases, with 21 bases between. CDR3 length equals 15 residues. The germline V gene has CDR1 LNHDA and CDR2 SQIVND (reference sequence). CDR3 sequence reads: CASRPHRADIDEAFF. CDR3 in DNA: TGTGCCAGTAGACCCCACAGGGCCGATATAGATGAAGCTTTCTTT.

This clonotype was found a few times. The chain links TRBV3-1 to TRBJ2-7; D is perhaps TRBD2 (5 bases). This CDR3 region has 14 residues. Germline CDR1 and CDR2: LGHDT and YNNKEL (reference sequence). The V and J ends lost 1 base and 4 bases respectively, with 11 bases between them. The CDR3 sequence: CASSQGSRLYEQYF. DNA for the CDR3: TGTGCCAGCAGCCAAGGGTCGCGACTATACGAGCAGTACTTC.

The V and J genes are TRBV12-3 or TRBV12-4 and TRBJ1-3; D is possibly TRBD1 (5 bases). The ends were cut back, 4 bases at V and 0 bases at J, with 10 bases in the middle. The CDR3 contains 15 residues. The DNA of the CDR3 is TGTGCCAGCAGTTCGGGGGGTAGCTCTGGAAACACCATATATTTT. As protein: CASSSGGSSGNTIYF.

The chain recombines TRBV9 with TRBJ2-5; the match to TRBD1 covers 9 bases. Germline CDR1 and CDR2: SGDLS and YYNGEE. J was trimmed by 4 bases and V by 0 bases; bases with no gene match: 4. CDR3 size: 15 residues. CDR3 in amino acids: CASSVVGTGRETQYF. DNA of the CDR3: TGTGCCAGCAGCGTAGTTGGGACAGGGAGAGAGACCCAGTACTTC.

For this clonotype: One junction end does not reproduce the germline sequence, and a read error may be involved. The chain couples TRBV4-1 to TRBJ2-1; 12 bases align to TRBD2. The CDR3 contains 15 residues. Per germline, CDR1 MGHRA and CDR2 YSYEKL. CDR3 coding DNA: TGTGCCAGCAGCGAGACTAGCGGGGGATGGGATGAGCAGTTCTTC. This codes for CASSETSGGWDEQFF.

This chain joins TRBV2 and TRBJ2-1; 9 bases match TRBD1. CDR3 length: 15 amino acids. The J segment lost 4 bases and the V segment lost 6 bases, leaving 7 bases of the junction unmatched. Germline V CDR1 and CDR2: SNHLY, FYNNEI. CDR3 DNA sequence: TGTGCCAGCAGAAACAGGGGGCATACGTACAATGAGCAGTTCTTC. As protein: CASRNRGHTYNEQFF. Full variable domain (outside the CDR3, taken from reference TRBV2 and TRBJ2-1): EPEVTQTPSHQVTQMGQEVILRCVPISNHLYFYWYRQILGQKVEFLVSFYNNEISEKSEIFDDQFSVERPDGSNFTLKIRSTKLEDSAMYFCASRNRGHTYNEQFFGPGTRLTVL.

Only a few counts were recorded for this clonotype. This chain uses TRBV2 with TRBJ2-7, with 11 bases identical to TRBD1. The CDR3 loop spans 14 amino acids. The germline V gene encodes CDR1 SNHLY and CDR2 FYNNEI. V shed 4 bases and J 6 bases; nucleotides not matched to a gene: 5. In DNA form, the CDR3 reads TGTGCCAGCAGTGGGCCAGGGACAGGGGGCGAGCAGTACTTC. It specifies CASSGPGTGGEQYF.

This clonotype has ten or more counts. The chain combines TRBV6-1 with TRBJ1-5; D is undetermined. Germline lookup yields CDR1 MNHNS and CDR2 SASEGT. V lost 4 bases and J lost 4, with 14 bases in between. This CDR3 contains 15 residues. The CDR3 loop is CASSVLVGENQPQHF. In DNA, the CDR3 is TGTGCCAGCAGTGTCTTGGTGGGTGAAAATCAGCCCCAGCATTTT.

The CDR3 spells CASTLGQGDQPQHF. The DNA for the CDR3 is TGTGCCAGTACCCTAGGACAGGGGGATCAGCCCCAGCATTTT. This rearrangement joins TRBV19 to TRBJ1-5; 10 bases fit TRBD1. The germline gives CDR1 LNHDA, CDR2 SQIVND (reference sequence). J lost 5 bases, V lost 7 bases, and 5 bases had no gene match. The CDR3 contains 14 residues. Variable domain in full (rest from reference TRBV19 and TRBJ1-5): DGGITQSPKYLFRKEGQNVTLSCEQNLNHDAMYWYRQDPGQGLRLIYYSQIVNDFQKGDIAEGYSVSREKKESFPLTVTSAQKNPTAFYLCASTLGQGDQPQHFGDGTRLSIL.

In regard to this clonotype: The CDR3 end shows no conserved phenylalanine or tryptophan, and so a read error is likely. V gene TRBV6-1 combines with J gene TRBJ2-7, with D tentatively TRBD1 or TRBD2 (5 bases each). Trimming cost V 0 bases and J 6 bases, with 9 bases left between them. CDR1 is MNHNS and CDR2 is SASEGT in the germline V gene. This CDR3 region has 13 residues. The CDR3: CASSEARGSEQYL. The DNA of the CDR3 is TGTGCCAGCAGTGAAGCGAGGGGTTCCGAGCAGTACTTA.

J is TRBJ1-1 and V is TRBV18; D gene ambiguous. This CDR3 region has 15 residues. Germline V gene sequence: CDR1 KGHSH, CDR2 LQKENI. V was clipped by 0 bases and J by 4 bases, with 12 bases between them. The CDR3 coding sequence is TGTGCCAGCTCACCACCGTCAGGCGCGGCCACTGAAGCTTTCTTT. This encodes CASSPPSGAATEAFF.

This clonotype was counted many times. This chain uses TRBV7-8 with TRBJ1-3; D is uncertain. The CDR3 loop spans 13 amino acids. V was cut by 4 bases and J by 4 bases, with 8 bases left in between. Germline CDR1 SGHVS, CDR2 FQNEAQ. The CDR3 spells CASSSAGGNTIYF. The CDR3 coding sequence is TGTGCCAGCAGCTCCGCGGGGGGAAACACCATATATTTT. Using reference TRBV7-8 and TRBJ1-3 for the parts outside the CDR3, the full variable domain is GAGVSQSPRYKVAKRGQDVALRCDPISGHVSLFWYQQALGQGPEFLTYFQNEAQLDKSGLPSDRFFAERPEGSVSTLKIQRTQQEDSAVYLCASSSAGGNTIYFGEGSWLTVV.

V is TRBV25-1 and J is TRBJ1-1; D ambiguous. Germline CDR1 MGHDK, CDR2 SYGVNS. The CDR3 has 14 amino acids. V lost 0 bases and J 6 bases, leaving 11 bases between the germline ends. CDR3 nucleotides: TGTGCCAGCAGTGAATATGGCGGGCGGCCTGAAGCTTTCTTT. This sequence encodes CASSEYGGRPEAFF.

A single count supports this clonotype. The chain links TRBV9 to TRBJ2-7, with 7 bases that match TRBD1. The J segment lost 2 bases and the V segment lost 3 bases, leaving 5 bases of the junction unmatched. Germline loops: CDR1 SGDLS, CDR2 YYNGEE. The CDR3 is 14 residues long. CDR3 coding DNA: TGTGCCAGCAGCGACGGGACAGAGACCTACGAGCAGTACTTC. Its protein product is CASSDGTETYEQYF.

This clonotype was seen ten or more times. The V call is TRBV7-9, the J call TRBJ2-5; D not resolved. Germline CDR1 reads SEHNR; CDR2 reads FQNEAQ (reference sequence). The CDR3 extends over 13 amino acids. V was trimmed by 1 base and J by 2 bases, leaving 5 bases between them. DNA for the CDR3: TGTGCCAGCAGCTTAGTAAAACAAGAGACCCAGTACTTC. Amino acids: CASSLVKQETQYF.

Points on this clonotype: At one of its ends the junction is not consistent with the germline gene, which may arise from a read error. This chain connects TRBV20-1 to TRBJ2-1; possibly TRBD1 for D (7 bases). The CDR3 has 14 residues. Germline loops: CDR1 DFQATT, CDR2 SNEGSKA (reference sequence). CDR3 amino acids: CSANRGGLANEQLF. The CDR3 nucleotides read TGCAGTGCTAACAGGGGAGGTCTGGCGAATGAGCAGTTATTC.

This clonotype was counted at least ten times. This chain connects TRBV7-2 to TRBJ1-5; TRBD1 agrees at 9 bases. Germline-derived CDR1 and CDR2 are SGHTA and FQGNSA. After removal of 6 bases from V and 1 base from J, the junction contained 7 bases not matched to a gene. CDR3 length: 16 amino acids. CDR3 nucleotide sequence: TGTGCCAGCAGTGCGGGGACAGGGTGGAGCAATCAGCCCCAGCATTTT. Protein sequence: CASSAGTGWSNQPQHF.

The table lists this clonotype with many counts. V gene TRBV7-2 combines with J gene TRBJ1-1; D gene ambiguous. V shed 5 bases and J shed 0 bases, with 7 bases lying between them. CDR1 SGHTA and CDR2 FQGNSA come from the germline V gene. The CDR3 totals 13 residues. This CDR3 is CASSLGMNTEAFF. In DNA, the CDR3 is TGTGCCAGCAGCCTGGGAATGAACACTGAAGCTTTCTTT.